Listed below are T cell receptor beta chains from one sample, sequenced in a study of T cell responses to AZD1222 COVID-19 vaccine. Method: immunoSEQ multiplex PCR; TCRdb's copy keeps in-frame clones and lacks some. The table records approximately 90,000 clones, about 88% of them present only once. Source: peripheral blood, taken on day 0 of AZD1222 vaccination. These receptor sequences come from an adult in good health. CDR3s include the opening cysteine and the closing phenylalanine or tryptophan. D genes are given only for firm matches. Part of the rows lack a size; the others show once, few, many or a class for expanded clones.

d_gene,len,j_gene,abundance,v_gene,CDR3nt,CDR3aa
NA,13,TRBJ2-6,NA,TRBV5-6,TGTGCCAGCAGTTTGTCTGGGGCCAACGTCCTGACTTTC,CASSLSGANVLTF
TRBD1,14,TRBJ1-2,NA,TRBV28,TGTGCCAGCAGTTTGGTCGGACAGGGCGATGGCTACACCTTC,CASSLVGQGDGYTF
NA,13,TRBJ2-7,NA,TRBV12-3/TRBV12-4,TGTGCCAGCAGGGCGACTATCACCTACGAGCAGTACTTC,CASRATITYEQYF
NA,17,TRBJ2-1,NA,TRBV28,TGTGCCAGCAGTTTATCCCCGATACGGGGGATTGGCGATGAGCAGTTCTTC,CASSLSPIRGIGDEQFF
TRBD2,12,TRBJ2-3,NA,TRBV30,TGTGCCTTCGGGACTAGCGTAGATACGCAGTATTTT,CAFGTSVDTQYF
NA,12,TRBJ1-3,NA,TRBV7-9,TGTGCCAGCAGCAACTCTGGAAACACCATATATTTT,CASSNSGNTIYF
NA,14,TRBJ1-1,NA,TRBV10-1,TGCGCCAGCACTCCCAGGATGGGGAGCACTGAAGCTTTCTTT,CASTPRMGSTEAFF
NA,15,TRBJ2-5,NA,TRBV28,TGTGCCAGCGGCCCCTACGGGACATGGGGGGAGACCCAGTACTTC,CASGPYGTWGETQYF
TRBD2,14,TRBJ2-5,NA,TRBV28,TGTGCCAGCAGTTTGGGGGGGTACCAAGAGACCCAGTACTTC,CASSLGGYQETQYF
NA,15,TRBJ1-3,NA,TRBV5-6,TGTGCCAGCAGCGGCCGCGAACCAGGGAGTAACACCATATATTTT,CASSGREPGSNTIYF
NA,15,TRBJ1-5,NA,TRBV5-6,TGTGCCAGCAGCCCCTATAGCGGGGCTAATCAGCCCCAGCATTTT,CASSPYSGANQPQHF
NA,14,TRBJ2-3,NA,TRBV4-2,TGTGCCAGCAGCCAAGATCGCACCACAGATACGCAGTATTTT,CASSQDRTTDTQYF
TRBD1,17,TRBJ2-7,NA,TRBV5-6,TGTGCCAGCAGCCAACCCTTAGGACAGGGGAGCTCCTACGAGCAGTACTTC,CASSQPLGQGSSYEQYF
NA,14,TRBJ1-5,NA,TRBV5-1,TGCGCCAGCAGCTTGGGTTGGGGGGGTGAGCCCCAGCATTTT,CASSLGWGGEPQHF
TRBD1,15,TRBJ2-7,NA,TRBV7-3,TGTGCCAGCAGCCCAGGGACAGCCCTTCCCTACGAGCAGTACTTC,CASSPGTALPYEQYF
NA,13,TRBJ1-2,few,TRBV9,TGTGCCAGCACCCAAGGTCCCGGGTACGGCTACACCTTC,CASTQGPGYGYTF
TRBD2,14,TRBJ2-1,NA,TRBV7-9,TGTGCCAGCAGCTCAACTAGCGGGGGTAATGAGCAGTTCTTC,CASSSTSGGNEQFF
NA,12,TRBJ1-4,NA,TRBV5-4,TGTGCCAGCAGCTTGAACTCTGAAAAACTGTTTTTT,CASSLNSEKLFF
NA,13,TRBJ1-1,NA,TRBV27,TGTGCCAGCAGTTTAGGCGTTGGGACTGAAGCTTTCTTT,CASSLGVGTEAFF
NA,11,TRBJ2-3,NA,TRBV24-1,TGTGCCACCGCGGGGCAAGATACGCAGTATTTT,CATAGQDTQYF
NA,14,TRBJ1-1,NA,TRBV3-1/TRBV3-2,TGTGCCAGCAGCCCTAGACCCATGAACACTGAAGCTTTCTTT,CASSPRPMNTEAFF
NA,15,TRBJ1-1,few,TRBV6-5,TGTGCCAGCAGTTACTCGAAGGGGGGGAACACTGAAGCTTTCTTT,CASSYSKGGNTEAFF
NA,13,TRBJ1-1,NA,TRBV19,TGTGCCAGTAGTATAGATTTACGTCTACCAGCTTTCTTT,CASSIDLRLPAFF
NA,15,TRBJ2-3,NA,TRBV5-6,TGTGCCAGCAGCACCGTTGGCGGGAACACAGATACGCAGTATTTT,CASSTVGGNTDTQYF
NA,16,TRBJ2-7,NA,TRBV5-1,TGCGCCAGCAGCACGACCGGGACAACTAGCTCCTACGAGCAGTACTTC,CASSTTGTTSSYEQYF
NA,16,TRBJ2-3,NA,TRBV9,TGTGCCAGCAGCGGGGAACCCCAGGGGAGCACAGATACGCAGTATTTT,CASSGEPQGSTDTQYF
TRBD2,15,TRBJ2-1,NA,TRBV11-2,TGTGCCAGCAGCTTACGCGGGAGGGAATACAATGAGCAGTTCTTC,CASSLRGREYNEQFF
TRBD1,18,TRBJ1-5,few,TRBV27,TGTGCCAGCAGTTCCCGACCCCCTAGACAGGGCGGGAATCAGCCCCAGCATTTT,CASSSRPPRQGGNQPQHF
NA,13,TRBJ1-1,NA,TRBV30,TGTGCCTGGAGACCCACCATGAACACTGAAGCTTTCTTT,CAWRPTMNTEAFF
NA,18,TRBJ2-1,once,TRBV19,TGTGCCAGTAGCCACGGAGCGACCCGCCTGATTCTCTACAATGAGCAGTTCTTC,CASSHGATRLILYNEQFF
TRBD2,15,TRBJ2-1,NA,TRBV27,TGTGCCAGCAGTTTTGGGCTAGCGGCAAACAATGAGCAGTTCTTC,CASSFGLAANNEQFF
TRBD1,15,TRBJ1-2,NA,TRBV5-1,TGCGCCAGCAGCCCGCCTAGGACAGGAGGGGAAGGCTACACCTTC,CASSPPRTGGEGYTF
TRBD2,18,TRBJ2-1,NA,TRBV28,TGTGCCAGCAGTTTATGGGGAAACCTAGCGGACATAAAGAATGAGCAGTTCTTC,CASSLWGNLADIKNEQFF
NA,15,TRBJ2-2,NA,TRBV19,TGTGCCAGTACCCCCCCCGGGGGGCACACCGGGGAGCTGTTTTTT,CASTPPGGHTGELFF
TRBD2,14,TRBJ2-3,NA,TRBV6-5,TGTGCCAGCAGCTCAGCGGGAGCGGGAGATACGCAGTATTTT,CASSSAGAGDTQYF
NA,17,TRBJ2-1,NA,TRBV11-2,TGTGCCAGCAGCTTAGAAGTTTCGGAGAGCGGCTACAATGAGCAGTTCTTC,CASSLEVSESGYNEQFF
TRBD2,14,TRBJ2-7,NA,TRBV5-4,TGTGCCAGCAGCGTCAGCGGGGGCTCCTACGAGCAGTACTTC,CASSVSGGSYEQYF
NA,11,TRBJ1-2,NA,TRBV5-1,TGCGCCAGTACCGGGGGGGCTGGCTACACCTTC,CASTGGAGYTF
NA,14,TRBJ1-2,NA,TRBV7-9,TGTGCCAGCAGCTTACTGGGAACAGGAGGTGTCTACACCTTC,CASSLLGTGGVYTF
TRBD1,16,TRBJ1-2,NA,TRBV7-9,TGTGCCAGCAGCTTAGGGGGACAGGAGTCATCCTATGGCTACACCTTC,CASSLGGQESSYGYTF
NA,12,TRBJ2-3,NA,TRBV19,TGTGCCAGTAGTCCCGGGACAGATACGCAGTATTTT,CASSPGTDTQYF
TRBD2,16,TRBJ2-5,once,TRBV28,TGTGCCAGCAGTTTATTGGTGGGAGGGCCGCAAGAGACCCAGTACTTC,CASSLLVGGPQETQYF
NA,14,TRBJ2-3,few,TRBV24-1,TGTGCCACCAGCGATTCTAGCCGGGGAGATACGCAGTATTTT,CATSDSSRGDTQYF
NA,14,TRBJ2-1,NA,TRBV7-9,TGTGCCAGCAGTCTTACGGGGGGCCACAATGAGCAGTTCTTC,CASSLTGGHNEQFF
NA,14,TRBJ1-1,NA,TRBV2,TGTGCCAGCAGTGCAAGGGTGAGGGCGGCTGAAGCTTTCTTT,CASSARVRAAEAFF
NA,13,TRBJ2-7,NA,TRBV7-8,TGTGCCAGCAGCTTAGTTGGACCCAACGAGCAGTACTTC,CASSLVGPNEQYF
TRBD2,19,TRBJ2-1,NA,TRBV11-2,TGTGCCAGCAGCCCCGGGTGGTCAGCGGGGGGTTTCTCCTACAATGAGCAGTTCTTC,CASSPGWSAGGFSYNEQFF
NA,13,TRBJ2-2,NA,TRBV5-4,TGTGCCAGCAGCTTCGGGCCAAACGGGGAGCTGTTTTTT,CASSFGPNGELFF
NA,15,TRBJ1-1,once,TRBV2,TGTGCCAGCAACCCAAGGCTTAGGGCAAACACTGAAGCTTTCTTT,CASNPRLRANTEAFF
NA,18,TRBJ1-5,once,TRBV4-1,TGCGCCAGCAGCCAAGAAGGCAGGGGACAATATAGCAATCAGCCCCAGCATTTT,CASSQEGRGQYSNQPQHF
NA,15,TRBJ2-1,once,TRBV29-1,TGCAGCGCGAAGGCGGGTGTCGGCAAGAACAATGAGCAGTTCTTC,CSAKAGVGKNNEQFF